Listed below are T cell receptor beta chains from one sample, sequenced in a study of T cells in Graves' hyperthyroidism and ophthalmopathy. Each CDR3 protein is one row after TCRdb ran MiXCR on the multiplex PCR reads. The sample contains around 420,000 distinct CDR3 sequences, less than 20% of which appear only once. Specimen: blood. The source is a woman younger than 30 with Graves' hyperthyroidism. Both conserved end residues are part of each CDR3. The D gene is left open where the match is weak. Only some rows state a clone size, as once, few, many or a class for expanded clones.

TRBD1,many,TRBJ1-1,TRBV12-3/TRBV12-4,CASSRDRGGTEAFF,TGTGCCAGCAGCCGGGACAGGGGGGGGACTGAAGCTTTCTTT
.,few,TRBJ2-5,TRBV5-4,CASSRSQDVGTQYF,TGTGCCAGCAGCCGTTCCCAGGATGTTGGGACCCAGTACTTC
.,.,TRBJ1-3,TRBV19,CASSIGGAGNTIYF,TGTGCCAGTAGTATAGGAGGCGCTGGAAACACCATATATTTT
.,many,TRBJ1-5,TRBV10-3,CAIIEECDSKGSNQPQHF,TGTGCCATCATAGAGGAATGCGACAGCAAAGGTAGCAATCAGCCCCAGCATTTT
.,many,TRBJ1-5,TRBV6-1,CASSGGEGKNQPQHF,TGTGCCAGCAGTGGCGGAGAGGGGAAGAATCAGCCCCAGCATTTT
TRBD1,many,TRBJ1-4,TRBV12-3/TRBV12-4,CASSALDEQGRKLFF,TGTGCCAGCAGTGCTCTAGACGAACAGGGGAGAAAACTGTTTTTT
.,many,TRBJ1-4,TRBV2,CASSEHEEKLFF,TGTGCCAGCAGTGAACACGAGGAAAAACTGTTTTTT
.,.,TRBJ1-2,TRBV30,CAWSVGRDYGYTF,TGTGCCTGGAGTGTAGGCAGGGACTATGGCTACACCTTC
TRBD1,many,TRBJ1-5,TRBV18,CASSPFSTGGNQPQHF,TGTGCCAGCTCACCTTTTTCCACAGGGGGCAATCAGCCCCAGCATTTT
.,few,TRBJ1-3,TRBV12-3/TRBV12-4,CASSFSGGSGNTIYF,TGTGCCAGCAGTTTTAGCGGGGGCTCTGGAAACACCATATATTTT
TRBD2,.,TRBJ2-1,TRBV20-1,CSATQGLAGGNEQFF,TGCAGTGCCACCCAGGGACTAGCGGGAGGCAATGAGCAGTTCTTC
.,.,TRBJ1-2,TRBV3-1,CASSKGRWAYGYTF,TGTGCCAGCAGCAAGGGGAGGTGGGCCTATGGCTACACCTTC
.,.,TRBJ1-4,TRBV3-1,CASSQAGGRTNEKLFF,TGTGCCAGCAGCCAAGCCGGAGGGCGAACTAATGAAAAACTGTTTTTT
.,few,TRBJ2-5,TRBV20-1,CSARDRGVGMPGWETQYF,TGCAGTGCTAGAGATAGGGGTGTAGGGATGCCTGGGTGGGAGACCCAGTACTTC
TRBD2,few,TRBJ2-4,TRBV19,CASSIGLAENIQYF,TGTGCCAGTAGTATAGGACTAGCGGAAAACATTCAGTACTTC
.,many,TRBJ2-3,TRBV28,CASSISGSYSSTDTQYF,TGTGCCAGCAGTATAAGTGGCAGCTACTCTAGCACAGATACGCAGTATTTT
TRBD1,many,TRBJ1-6,TRBV13,CASSPGRGFNSPLHF,TGTGCCAGCAGCCCGGGCAGGGGGTTTAATTCACCCCTCCACTTT
.,many,TRBJ2-3,TRBV6-1,CASNRGGEGDTQYF,TGTGCCAGCAACAGGGGAGGGGAGGGAGATACGCAGTATTTT
TRBD2,.,TRBJ2-1,TRBV4-2,CASSQELAGGLSIYNEQFF,TGTGCCAGCAGCCAAGAGCTAGCGGGGGGCCTTTCCATTTACAATGAGCAGTTCTTC
TRBD2,.,TRBJ2-5,TRBV3-1,CASSHRGGPETQYF,TGTGCCAGCAGTCACCGGGGGGGCCCAGAGACCCAGTACTTC
.,few,TRBJ1-4,TRBV18,CASSPLDNEELFF,TGTGCCAGCTCACCACTGGATAATGAAGAACTGTTTTTT
.,many,TRBJ2-5,TRBV30,CAWSVAGISWGRTQYF,TGTGCCTGGAGTGTAGCCGGAATCTCCTGGGGTCGGACCCAGTACTTC
TRBD2,.,TRBJ2-1,TRBV20-1,CSARDRLAASSYNEQFF,TGCAGTGCTAGGGACAGACTAGCGGCAAGCTCCTACAATGAGCAGTTCTTC
.,.,TRBJ1-1,TRBV11-1,CASSRSMNTEAFF,TGTGCCAGCAGCCGATCCATGAACACTGAAGCTTTCTTT
.,many,TRBJ2-7,TRBV10-2,CASSESEQYF,TGCGCCAGCAGTGAGTCTGAGCAGTACTTC
TRBD1,many,TRBJ1-1,TRBV7-9,CASSPYTGGTEAFF,TGTGCCAGCAGCCCTTATACAGGGGGCACTGAAGCTTTCTTT
TRBD2,many,TRBJ2-3,TRBV3-1,CASSQGLGGAYGDTQYF,TGTGCCAGCAGCCAAGGACTCGGGGGGGCCTATGGAGATACGCAGTATTTT
TRBD2,many,TRBJ2-1,TRBV20-1,CSAPATRAGSYNEQFF,TGCAGTGCTCCTGCTACTAGAGCGGGATCCTACAATGAGCAGTTCTTC
TRBD1,many,TRBJ1-5,TRBV6-1,CASSRTGDNQPQHF,TGTGCCAGCAGTCGGACAGGGGACAATCAGCCCCAGCATTTT
.,many,TRBJ2-1,TRBV6-1,CASSEGPENEQFF,TGTGCCAGCAGTGAAGGCCCGGAGAATGAGCAGTTCTTC
.,once,TRBJ2-1,TRBV6-2/TRBV6-3,CASTLPDLANEQFF,TGTGCCAGCACCCTTCCGGACCTGGCCAATGAGCAGTTCTTC
.,many,TRBJ2-1,TRBV20-1,CSARIQGGNEQFF,TGCAGTGCTAGAATTCAGGGAGGCAATGAGCAGTTCTTC
.,once,TRBJ2-7,TRBV27,CASSPVRTLGVHEQYF,TGTGCCAGCAGCCCCGTTCGAACTTTGGGTGTCCACGAGCAGTACTTC
.,many,TRBJ1-1,TRBV29-1,CSGRTARMDTEAFF,TGCAGCGGACGGACAGCAAGGATGGACACTGAAGCTTTCTTT
TRBD2,many,TRBJ2-7,TRBV12-3/TRBV12-4,CASTPMASGLYEQYF,TGTGCCAGCACCCCGATGGCTAGCGGACTCTACGAGCAGTACTTC
.,many,TRBJ2-3,TRBV6-2/TRBV6-3,CASSFLNTDTQYF,TGTGCCAGCAGCTTCCTTAACACAGATACGCAGTATTTT
TRBD1,many,TRBJ2-2,TRBV7-9,CASRRTGGTLQDTGELFF,TGTGCCAGCAGGCGGACAGGGGGCACGTTACAGGACACCGGGGAGCTGTTTTTT
.,many,TRBJ1-1,TRBV29-1,CSVEGSLNTEAFF,TGCAGCGTTGAGGGCAGTCTGAACACTGAAGCTTTCTTT
TRBD2,.,TRBJ2-1,TRBV11-2,CASSLPLAGVNEQFF,TGTGCCAGCAGCCTCCCCCTAGCGGGAGTAAATGAGCAGTTCTTC
.,few,TRBJ2-1,TRBV10-3,CAISESSRVEQFF,TGTGCCATCAGTGAGAGTAGTAGAGTTGAGCAGTTCTTC
.,many,TRBJ2-1,TRBV2,CASSNSYNEQFF,TGTGCCAGCAGTAACTCCTACAATGAGCAGTTCTTC
.,few,TRBJ1-5,TRBV9,CASSVGLGVGQPQHF,TGTGCCAGCAGCGTAGGACTAGGGGTGGGTCAGCCCCAGCATTTT
TRBD2,.,TRBJ2-1,TRBV7-9,CASSFLAGVSYNEQFF,TGTGCCAGCAGCTTCTTAGCGGGAGTATCCTACAATGAGCAGTTCTTC
.,many,TRBJ2-7,TRBV29-1,CSVEEGGRIPYEQYF,TGCAGCGTTGAAGAGGGGGGCAGAATCCCCTACGAGCAGTACTTC
TRBD1,.,TRBJ2-1,TRBV7-9,CASVDDRGYGEQFF,TGTGCCAGCGTAGATGACAGGGGGTATGGTGAGCAGTTCTTC
TRBD1,few,TRBJ1-2,TRBV5-4,CASSLGQERTMGYTF,TGTGCCAGCAGTCTTGGACAGGAACGAACTATGGGCTACACCTTC
.,many,TRBJ1-1,TRBV5-1,CASSSNTGKEAFF,TGCGCCAGCAGCTCCAACACGGGGAAAGAAGCTTTCTTT
TRBD2,many,TRBJ2-3,TRBV6-1,CASGAGPSGRDTQYF,TGTGCCAGCGGAGCGGGACCTTCGGGGCGAGATACGCAGTATTTT
.,few,TRBJ1-4,TRBV11-2,CASSPAGTPTNEKLFF,TGTGCCAGCAGCCCTGCCGGGACCCCGACTAATGAAAAACTGTTTTTT
.,many,TRBJ2-3,TRBV5-1,CASSVEVYTDTQYF,TGCGCCAGCAGCGTCGAGGTGTACACAGATACGCAGTATTTT
.,few,TRBJ1-1,TRBV7-9,CASSSSGEGMNTEAFF,TGTGCCAGCAGCTCCTCCGGCGAGGGAATGAACACTGAAGCTTTCTTT
.,many,TRBJ1-1,TRBV5-1,CASSFGGMTPNTEAFF,TGCGCCAGCAGCTTTGGGGGGATGACGCCGAACACTGAAGCTTTCTTT
.,many,TRBJ1-5,TRBV28,CASSLLTWRDQPQHF,TGTGCCAGCAGTTTGTTGACATGGAGGGATCAGCCCCAGCATTTT
.,few,TRBJ2-5,TRBV4-1,CASSQVLGGGGETQYF,TGCGCCAGCAGCCAAGTCTTGGGGGGGGGCGGAGAGACCCAGTACTTC
TRBD1,many,TRBJ2-3,TRBV20-1,CSAINRGSLSDTQYF,TGCAGTGCTATTAACAGGGGTAGCCTCTCAGATACGCAGTATTTT
.,many,TRBJ2-5,TRBV28,CASSLSDSQETQYF,TGTGCCAGCAGTTTATCGGACAGCCAAGAGACCCAGTACTTC
.,.,TRBJ2-7,TRBV4-1,CASSSPGESYEQYF,TGCGCCAGCAGCTCCCCGGGAGAATCCTACGAGCAGTACTTC
.,.,TRBJ1-6,TRBV19,CASSKGTNNSPLHF,TGTGCCAGTAGTAAGGGGACAAATAATTCACCCCTCCACTTT
TRBD2,few,TRBJ2-2,TRBV27,CASSLSSLAGASGELFF,TGTGCCAGCAGTTTATCTTCTCTAGCGGGAGCTTCAGGGGAGCTGTTTTTT